The clone carrying this T cell receptor (beta chain) has only a few counts. Its antigen remains unidentified. Selection for sequencing was limited to patients who had shown CD8+CD57+ cell expansion by flow cytometry. With no exception, the patients had severe acquired aplastic anemia. The study sampled blood from patients who had received no therapy. V was trimmed by 3 bases and J by 0 bases, leaving 6 bases between them. CDR3 length: 14 residues. Germline-derived CDR1 and CDR2 are SGHTA and FQGNSA. This sample stems from a study of CD8+CD57+ T cells in acquired aplastic anemia. Broader study findings: Both patients and controls carried the same twenty-nine CD8+ CDR3 sequences.

The template for TCR beta VDJ and CDR3 sequence profiling was genomic DNA. TCRdb fed the reads into MiXCR, producing one record per CDR3 protein. The table shows roughly 500,000 distinct CDR3 sequences, with less than 35% occurring only once. Sequencing input: sorted CD4+, CD8+, or CD8+CD57+ T cells (not recorded which) from PBMCs. The clonotype was recovered from a human donor with aplastic anemia. The gene calls are TRBV7-2 and TRBJ1-5; D is undetermined. CDR3 in amino acids: CASSLEYSNQPQHF. Here the CDR3 DNA reads TGTGCCAGCAGCTTGGAATATAGCAATCAGCCCCAGCATTTT. The variable domain in full, completed from reference TRBV7-2 and TRBJ1-5, reads GAGVSQSPSNKVTEKGKDVELRCDPISGHTALYWYRQSLGQGLEFLIYFQGNSAPDKSGLPSDRFSAERTGGSVSTLTIQRTQQEDSAVYLCASSLEYSNQPQHFGDGTRLSIL.